This T cell receptor beta chain was recorded in a study of tumor and adjacent non-tumor tissue in lung cancer. About the research overall: The cohort had 12 to 13 adenocarcinoma, a couple of squamous cell and 1 small cell patients.

Study findings and constraints: Higher tumor TCR diversity was associated with shorter survival.

This sample's RNA came from whole unsorted tissue. As regards this clonotype: The antigen is undetermined. Mismatch with germline at one junction end may stem from a read error.

Three rounds of nested PCR, following a modified ARM-PCR protocol, produced the TCRbeta library. Using its own MiXCR run on the multiplex PCR reads, TCRdb lists one record per CDR3 protein. The data contain under 140,000 distinct CDR3 sequences, approximately 87% of them singletons. This TCR was recovered from a man in his sixties or seventies with non-small cell lung cancer. Sequencing input: lung tumor tissue.

CDR3 sequence (DNA): TGTGCCAGCAGCGAAGGACTAGCGGGCTCCTACGAGCAGTACTTC. Translating it yields CASSEGLAGSYEQYF. This chain joins TRBV4-1 and TRBJ2-7, with TRBD2 identical over 11 bases. Germline V gene lookup returns CDR1 MGHRA and CDR2 YSYEKL. The CDR3 is 15 amino acids.